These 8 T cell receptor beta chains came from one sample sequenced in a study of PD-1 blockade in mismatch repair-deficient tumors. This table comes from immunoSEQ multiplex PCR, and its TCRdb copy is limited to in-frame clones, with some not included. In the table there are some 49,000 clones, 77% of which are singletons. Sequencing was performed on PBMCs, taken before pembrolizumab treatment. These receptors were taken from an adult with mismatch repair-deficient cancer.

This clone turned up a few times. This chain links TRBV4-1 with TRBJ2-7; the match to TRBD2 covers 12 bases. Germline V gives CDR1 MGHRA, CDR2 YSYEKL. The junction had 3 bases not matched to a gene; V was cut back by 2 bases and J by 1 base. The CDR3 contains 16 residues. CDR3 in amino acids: CASSQLTSGSSYEQYF. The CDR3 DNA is TGCGCCAGCAGCCAATTGACTAGCGGGAGTTCCTACGAGCAGTACTTC.

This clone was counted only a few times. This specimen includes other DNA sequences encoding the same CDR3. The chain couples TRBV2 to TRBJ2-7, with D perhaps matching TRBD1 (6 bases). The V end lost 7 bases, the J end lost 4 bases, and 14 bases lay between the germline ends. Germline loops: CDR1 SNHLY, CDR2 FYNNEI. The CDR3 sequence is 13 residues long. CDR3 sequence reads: CASMGAGSYEQYF. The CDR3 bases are TGTGCCAGCATGGGGGCCGGATCGTACGAGCAGTACTTC.

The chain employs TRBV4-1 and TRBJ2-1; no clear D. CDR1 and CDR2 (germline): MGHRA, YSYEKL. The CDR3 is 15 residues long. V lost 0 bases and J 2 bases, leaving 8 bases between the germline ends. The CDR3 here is CASSQDRAAYNEQFF. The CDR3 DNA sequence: TGCGCCAGCAGCCAAGATCGAGCAGCCTACAATGAGCAGTTCTTC.

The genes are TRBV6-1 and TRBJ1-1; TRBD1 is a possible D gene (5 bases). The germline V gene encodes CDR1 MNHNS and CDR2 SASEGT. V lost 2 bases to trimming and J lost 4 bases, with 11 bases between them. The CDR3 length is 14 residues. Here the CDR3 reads CASSESRGGTEAFF. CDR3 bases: TGTGCCAGCAGTGAATCTCGGGGCGGCACTGAAGCTTTCTTT.

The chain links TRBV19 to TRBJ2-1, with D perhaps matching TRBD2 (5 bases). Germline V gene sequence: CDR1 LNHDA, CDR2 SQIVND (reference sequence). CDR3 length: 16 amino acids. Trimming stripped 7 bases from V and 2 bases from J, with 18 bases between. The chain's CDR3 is CASTRSPGGTYNEQFF. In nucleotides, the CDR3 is TGTGCCAGTACAAGATCGCCAGGAGGCACCTACAATGAGCAGTTCTTC.

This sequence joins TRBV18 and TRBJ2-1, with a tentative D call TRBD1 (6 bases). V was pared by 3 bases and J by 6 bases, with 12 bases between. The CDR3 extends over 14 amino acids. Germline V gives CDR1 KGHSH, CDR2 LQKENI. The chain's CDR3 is CASSPRQGFNEQFF. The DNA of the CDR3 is TGTGCCAGCTCACCGAGGCAGGGGTTCAATGAGCAGTTCTTC.

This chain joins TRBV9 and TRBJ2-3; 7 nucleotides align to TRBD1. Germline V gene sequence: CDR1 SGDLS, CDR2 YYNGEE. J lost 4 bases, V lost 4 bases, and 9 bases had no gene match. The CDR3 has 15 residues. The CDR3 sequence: CASSPHDRVADTQYF. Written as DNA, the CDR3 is TGTGCCAGCAGCCCCCACGACAGGGTGGCAGATACGCAGTATTTT.

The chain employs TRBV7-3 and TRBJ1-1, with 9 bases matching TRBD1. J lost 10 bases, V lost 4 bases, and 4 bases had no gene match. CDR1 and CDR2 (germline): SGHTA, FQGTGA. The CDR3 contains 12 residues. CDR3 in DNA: TGTGCCAGCAGCTCCACAGGGGGCACAGCTTTCTTT. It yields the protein CASSSTGGTAFF.